This T cell receptor beta chain was found in a study of radiotherapy plus CTLA-4 blockade in lung cancer. Measured with immunoSEQ multiplex PCR; TCRdb has only the in-frame clones, and not every one. The sample has 80,000 to 95,000 clones; about four fifths are singletons. Trimming removed 5 bases from V and 2 bases from J; junction bases left unmatched: 6. CDR3 length: 15 residues. Germline CDR1 reads SGHAT; CDR2 reads FQDESV (reference sequence). The source is a human donor with non-small cell lung cancer that progressed on radiotherapy plus ipilimumab. Sequences were derived from peripheral blood, sampled from a patient treated with radiotherapy plus ipilimumab. This chain links TRBV11-1 with TRBJ2-1; 7 bases are shared with TRBD1. The CDR3 loop is CASSPRTGAYNEQFF. The CDR3 nucleotides are TGTGCCAGCAGCCCCAGGACAGGAGCCTACAATGAGCAGTTCTTC.